The 12 T cell receptor beta chains below come from one sample, sequenced in a study of glioma-infiltrating T cells after dendritic cell vaccination. Using immunoSEQ multiplex PCR, the repertoire was profiled, and TCRdb retains in-frame clones only, with some absent. This sample has 65,000 to 80,000 clones, with about 76% found just once. This specimen was blood, taken before dendritic cell vaccination. The receptors shown here come from a human donor with glioblastoma.

In regard to this clone: Its ends do not fully match the called genes, so a read error is possible. The rearrangement joins TRBV5-1 to TRBJ2-7, with D unclear. This CDR3 contains 13 residues. Germline values: CDR1 SGHRS, CDR2 YFSETQ. This CDR3 reads CASRLADNYEQYF. The CDR3 bases are TGCGCCAGCAGGTTGGCAGACAACTACGAGCAGTACTTC.

The rearrangement joins TRBV5-1 to TRBJ1-1, with TRBD1 matching 7 bases. Trimming cost V 4 bases and J 1 base; bases outside gene matches: 4. The germline V gene encodes CDR1 SGHRS and CDR2 YFSETQ. CDR3 size: 14 residues. CDR3 DNA: TGCGCCAGCAGCGCGACAGGGTCGAACACTGAAGCTTTCTTT. Its protein is CASSATGSNTEAFF.

The chain joins TRBV7-3 to TRBJ2-3; D is ambiguous. The CDR3 runs 16 residues. V lost 2 bases and J lost 0, with 12 bases in between. Germline-derived CDR1 and CDR2 are SGHTA and FQGTGA. The CDR3 reads CASSLVGGLSTDTQYF. The CDR3 nucleotides are TGTGCCAGCAGCTTAGTTGGCGGCTTAAGCACAGATACGCAGTATTTT. Full variable domain (rest looked up from reference TRBV7-3 and TRBJ2-3): GAGVSQTPSNKVTEKGKYVELRCDPISGHTALYWYRQSLGQGPEFLIYFQGTGAADDSGLPNDRFFAVRPEGSVSTLKIQRTERGDSAVYLCASSLVGGLSTDTQYFGPGTRLTVL.

The J gene is TRBJ1-2, the V gene TRBV5-6; TRBD1 is a possible D gene (5 bases). Trimming shortened V by 2 bases and J by 4 bases, and 15 bases separated the two germline ends. The CDR3 loop spans 15 amino acids. CDR1 and CDR2 from the germline V gene are SGHDT and YYEEEE. The CDR3 protein is CASSLPDRIFYGYTF. The CDR3 DNA is TGTGCCAGCAGCTTACCCGACAGAATCTTCTATGGCTACACCTTC.

The rearrangement joins TRBV5-4 to TRBJ2-5; D might be TRBD1 (6 bases). The V and J ends lost 4 bases and 5 bases respectively, with 12 bases between them. The germline CDR1 and CDR2 sequences are SGHNT and YYREEE (reference sequence). The CDR3 is 13 residues long. The CDR3 loop is CASSTTGSETQYF. The CDR3 DNA is TGTGCCAGCAGCACCACAGGGTCGGAGACCCAGTACTTC.

J is TRBJ1-4 and V is TRBV7-9, with 8 bases fitting TRBD1. The CDR3 contains 13 residues. V was clipped by 5 bases and J by 10 bases; unmatched bases: 6. Germline lookup yields CDR1 SEHNR and CDR2 FQNEAQ (reference sequence). The CDR3 reads CASSDGQGGKLFF. The CDR3, as DNA: TGTGCCAGCAGCGACGGACAGGGAGGAAAACTGTTTTTT.

The chain uses TRBV5-8 and TRBJ2-7; D might be TRBD2 (5 bases). Germline CDR1 reads SGHTS; CDR2 reads YDEGEE. V lost 4 bases to trimming and J lost 3 bases, with 17 bases between them. The CDR3 runs to 15 residues. The chain's CDR3 is CASSPKTILLYEQYF. DNA of the CDR3: TGTGCCAGCAGCCCTAAGACTATTCTTCTCTACGAGCAGTACTTC.

The V and J genes are TRBV7-2 and TRBJ2-1, with 7 bases that match TRBD1. From germline, CDR1 is SGHTA and CDR2 FQGNSA. With 5 bases clipped from V and 6 bases from J, the junction kept 13 bases outside the gene matches. CDR3 length: 16 residues. The CDR3 protein is CASSRDAPAGGNEQFF. The CDR3 nucleotides are TGTGCCAGCAGCCGCGACGCCCCGGCAGGGGGCAATGAGCAGTTCTTC.

The genes are TRBV29-1 and TRBJ1-2; 10 positions match TRBD1. After removal of 7 bases from V and 8 bases from J, the junction contained 10 bases not matched to a gene. Germline V CDR1 and CDR2: SQVTM, ANQGSEA. The CDR3 is 13 residues long. As DNA, the CDR3 is TGCAGCGCCGGGACAGGGGTAGGATGGGGCTACACCTTC. Translated: CSAGTGVGWGYTF.

V is TRBV4-3 and J is TRBJ1-1, with D maybe TRBD1 (5 bases). With 0 bases removed from V and 2 bases from J, the gap between germline ends came to 13 bases. Germline V gene sequence: CDR1 LGHNA, CDR2 YSLEER. This CDR3 comprises 16 residues. The CDR3 protein is CASSQDLDSANTEAFF. DNA for the CDR3: TGCGCCAGCAGCCAAGATCTAGACAGCGCTAACACTGAAGCTTTCTTT.

This chain links TRBV19 with TRBJ1-6; the D gene is possibly TRBD1 (6 bases). Germline values: CDR1 LNHDA, CDR2 SQIVND (reference sequence). This CDR3 region has 16 residues. V was pared by 4 bases and J by 3 bases, with 13 bases between. In DNA form, the CDR3 reads TGTGCCAGTAGTACCGGACAGAGCAACTATAATTCACCCCTCCACTTT. This gives the protein CASSTGQSNYNSPLHF. Drawing the rest from reference TRBV19 and TRBJ1-6, the complete variable domain is DGGITQSPKYLFRKEGQNVTLSCEQNLNHDAMYWYRQDPGQGLRLIYYSQIVNDFQKGDIAEGYSVSREKKESFPLTVTSAQKNPTAFYLCASSTGQSNYNSPLHFGNGTRLTVT.

CDR3 amino acids: CAWRGGYEQYF. The CDR3 DNA sequence: TGTGCCTGGAGGGGCGGGTACGAGCAGTACTTC. V usage is TRBV30 and J usage is TRBJ2-7; a possible D gene is TRBD2 (5 bases). The CDR3 length is 11 residues. V lost 3 bases, J lost 4 bases, and 7 bases lay in between. Germline assignment: CDR1 GTSNPN and CDR2 SVGIG (reference sequence).